The rows below give T cell receptor beta chains drawn from one sample of a study of radiotherapy plus CTLA-4 blockade in lung cancer. TCRdb keeps only in-frame clones here, not all; method: immunoSEQ multiplex PCR. Of 15,000 to 20,000 clones in the sample, about 84% were seen once. The sequenced sample was peripheral blood, obtained from a patient treated with radiotherapy plus ipilimumab. Every receptor here comes from a human donor with non-small cell lung cancer whose response to radiotherapy plus ipilimumab could not be evaluated. CDR3s include the opening cysteine and the closing phenylalanine or tryptophan. D genes are given only for firm matches. The listing skips clone size in some rows; elsewhere it reads once, few, many or a size class.

j_call d_call clone_size v_call cdr3_aa cdr3_nt
TRBJ2-5 TRBD1 . TRBV5-1 CASSPLDRGIETQYF TGCGCCAGCAGCCCATTAGACAGGGGAATAGAGACCCAGTACTTC
TRBJ1-4 . . TRBV28 CASATPGLNEKLFF TGTGCCAGCGCAACACCGGGACTTAATGAAAAACTGTTTTTT
TRBJ2-2 . . TRBV10-3 CAISSDMNTGELFF TGTGCCATCAGTTCCGACATGAACACCGGGGAGCTGTTTTTT
TRBJ2-2 . . TRBV6-6 CASSYSKGQNTGELFF TGTGCCAGCAGTTACTCGAAGGGACAGAACACCGGGGAGCTGTTTTTT
TRBJ2-5 TRBD1 . TRBV5-6 CASSFDRVQETQYF TGTGCCAGCAGCTTTGACAGGGTACAAGAGACCCAGTACTTC
TRBJ1-1 . . TRBV5-1 CASSLGAVFGEAFF TGCGCCAGCAGCTTGGGCGCGGTATTTGGTGAAGCTTTCTTT
TRBJ2-4 . . TRBV7-9 CASSPENIQYF TGTGCCAGCAGCCCGGAAAACATTCAGTACTTC
TRBJ2-7 . . TRBV2 CASSEETTGNRRTYEQYF TGTGCCAGCAGTGAAGAGACAACCGGGAACCGGCGAACCTACGAGCAGTACTTC
TRBJ1-2 TRBD1 . TRBV7-2 CASNPGQEKTGYTF TGTGCCAGCAACCCGGGACAGGAGAAGACGGGCTACACCTTC
TRBJ1-2 . . TRBV28 CASKPPEGYGYTF TGTGCCAGCAAACCTCCGGAGGGGTATGGCTACACCTTC
TRBJ1-2 TRBD1 . TRBV18 CASSPIEGADGYTF TGTGCCAGCTCACCAATAGAGGGGGCGGATGGCTACACCTTC
TRBJ1-2 TRBD1 once TRBV28 CASTSPGTGLYGYTF TGTGCCAGCACTTCCCCAGGGACAGGGCTCTATGGCTACACCTTC
TRBJ2-1 . . TRBV28 CASSLGLAYEQFF TGTGCCAGCAGTTTAGGTCTAGCGTATGAGCAGTTCTTC